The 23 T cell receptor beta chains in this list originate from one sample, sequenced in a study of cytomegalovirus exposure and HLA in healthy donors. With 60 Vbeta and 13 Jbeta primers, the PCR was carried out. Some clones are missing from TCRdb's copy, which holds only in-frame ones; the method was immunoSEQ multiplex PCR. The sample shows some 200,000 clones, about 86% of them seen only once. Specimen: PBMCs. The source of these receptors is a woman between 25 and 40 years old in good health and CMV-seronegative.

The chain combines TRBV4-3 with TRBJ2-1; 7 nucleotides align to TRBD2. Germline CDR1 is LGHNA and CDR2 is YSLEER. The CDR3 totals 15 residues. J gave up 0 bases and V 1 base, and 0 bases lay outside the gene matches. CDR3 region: CASSQGTSSYNEQFF. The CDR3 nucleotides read TGCGCCAGCAGCCAAGGGACTAGCTCCTACAATGAGCAGTTCTTC.

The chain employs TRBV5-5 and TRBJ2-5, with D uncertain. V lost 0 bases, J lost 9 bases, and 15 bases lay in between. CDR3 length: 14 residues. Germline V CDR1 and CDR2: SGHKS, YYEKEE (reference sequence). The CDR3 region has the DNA TGTGCCAGCAGCTTGGGTGTTCCCACTCGGTCCCAGTACTTC. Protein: CASSLGVPTRSQYF.

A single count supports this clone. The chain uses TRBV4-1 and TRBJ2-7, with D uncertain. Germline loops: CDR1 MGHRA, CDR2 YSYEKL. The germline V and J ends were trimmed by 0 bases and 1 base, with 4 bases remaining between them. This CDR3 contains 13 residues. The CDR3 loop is CASSQDHSYEQYF. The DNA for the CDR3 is TGCGCCAGCAGCCAAGACCATTCCTACGAGCAGTACTTC.

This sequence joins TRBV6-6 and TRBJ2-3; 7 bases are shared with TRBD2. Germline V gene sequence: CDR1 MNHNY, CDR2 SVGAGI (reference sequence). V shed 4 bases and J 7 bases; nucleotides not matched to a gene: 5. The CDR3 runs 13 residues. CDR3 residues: CASSSASGNTQYF. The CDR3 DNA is TGTGCCAGCAGTTCCGCTAGCGGCAATACGCAGTATTTT.

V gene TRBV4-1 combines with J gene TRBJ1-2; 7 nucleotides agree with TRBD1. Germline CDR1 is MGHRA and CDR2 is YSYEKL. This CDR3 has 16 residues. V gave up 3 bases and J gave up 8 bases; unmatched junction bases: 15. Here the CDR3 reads CASSQPTGRDTGGYTF. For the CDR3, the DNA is TGCGCCAGCAGCCAGCCGACAGGGCGTGATACTGGGGGCTACACCTTC.

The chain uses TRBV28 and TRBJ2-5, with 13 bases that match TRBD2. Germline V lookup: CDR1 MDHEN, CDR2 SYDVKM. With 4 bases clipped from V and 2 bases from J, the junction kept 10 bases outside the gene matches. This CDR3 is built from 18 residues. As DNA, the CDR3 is TGTGCCAGCAGTTCCAGACCGGGACTAGCGGGATTTCAAGAGACCCAGTACTTC. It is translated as CASSSRPGLAGFQETQYF.

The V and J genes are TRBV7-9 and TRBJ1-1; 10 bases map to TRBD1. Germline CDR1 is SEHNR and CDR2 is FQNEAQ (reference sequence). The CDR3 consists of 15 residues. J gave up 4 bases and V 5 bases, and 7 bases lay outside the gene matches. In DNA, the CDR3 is TGTGCCAGCAGCCGCGACAGGGGGCTGAGCACTGAAGCTTTCTTT. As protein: CASSRDRGLSTEAFF.

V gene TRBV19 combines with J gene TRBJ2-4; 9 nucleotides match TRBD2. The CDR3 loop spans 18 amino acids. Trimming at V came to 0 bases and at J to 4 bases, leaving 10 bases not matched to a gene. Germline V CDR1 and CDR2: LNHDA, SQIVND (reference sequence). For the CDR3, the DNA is TGTGCCAGTAGTATAGAGGGAGGTGCTAGCGGGATTAAAAACATTCAGTACTTC. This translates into CASSIEGGASGIKNIQYF.

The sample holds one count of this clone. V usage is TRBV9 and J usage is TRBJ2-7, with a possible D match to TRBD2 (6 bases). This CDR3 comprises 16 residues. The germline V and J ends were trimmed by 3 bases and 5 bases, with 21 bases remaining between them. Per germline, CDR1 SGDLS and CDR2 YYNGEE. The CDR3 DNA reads TGTGCCAGCAGCGGGAGGACGGGACTGTCTATGCACGAGCAGTACTTC. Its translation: CASSGRTGLSMHEQYF.

In DNA form, the CDR3 reads TGTGCCAGCAGCCCCCGCCCAGGGGCTGGAAACACCATATATTTT. It codes for CASSPRPGAGNTIYF. The gene calls are TRBV5-4 and TRBJ1-3; possible D gene TRBD1, 6 bases. The CDR3 sequence is 15 residues long. Germline V gives CDR1 SGHNT, CDR2 YYREEE (reference sequence). V gave up 4 bases and J gave up 2 bases, with 13 bases separating them.

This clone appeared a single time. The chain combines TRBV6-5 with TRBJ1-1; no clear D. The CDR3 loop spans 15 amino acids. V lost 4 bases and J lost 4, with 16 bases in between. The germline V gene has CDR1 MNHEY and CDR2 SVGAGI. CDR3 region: CASSSLQRRITEAFF. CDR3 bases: TGTGCCAGCAGTTCCCTACAGAGACGGATCACTGAAGCTTTCTTT.

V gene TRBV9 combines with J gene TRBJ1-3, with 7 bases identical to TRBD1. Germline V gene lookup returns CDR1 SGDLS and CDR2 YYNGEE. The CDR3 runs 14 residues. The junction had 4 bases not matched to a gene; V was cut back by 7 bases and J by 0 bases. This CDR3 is CASSTGYSGNTIYF. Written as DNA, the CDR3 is TGTGCCAGCTCGACAGGGTACTCTGGAAACACCATATATTTT.

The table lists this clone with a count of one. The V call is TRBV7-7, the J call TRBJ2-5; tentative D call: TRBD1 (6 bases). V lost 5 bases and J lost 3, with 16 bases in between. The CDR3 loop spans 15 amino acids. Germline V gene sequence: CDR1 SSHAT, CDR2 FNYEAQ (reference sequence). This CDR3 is CASSQNAGTKETQYF. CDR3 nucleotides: TGTGCCAGCAGCCAGAATGCAGGGACAAAAGAGACCCAGTACTTC.

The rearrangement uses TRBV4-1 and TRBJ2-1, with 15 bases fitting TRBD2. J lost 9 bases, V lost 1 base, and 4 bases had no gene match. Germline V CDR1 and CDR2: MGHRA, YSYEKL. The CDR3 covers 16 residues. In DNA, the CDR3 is TGCGCCAGCAGCCAAGGGACTAGCGGGAGGGCCGTTGAGCAGTTCTTC. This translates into CASSQGTSGRAVEQFF.

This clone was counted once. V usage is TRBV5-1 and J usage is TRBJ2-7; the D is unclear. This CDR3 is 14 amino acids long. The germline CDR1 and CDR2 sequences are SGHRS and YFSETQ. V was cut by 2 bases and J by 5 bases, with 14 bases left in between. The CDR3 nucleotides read TGCGCCAGCAGCTTCCCGGATCGAGGCCACGAGCAGTACTTC. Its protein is CASSFPDRGHEQYF.

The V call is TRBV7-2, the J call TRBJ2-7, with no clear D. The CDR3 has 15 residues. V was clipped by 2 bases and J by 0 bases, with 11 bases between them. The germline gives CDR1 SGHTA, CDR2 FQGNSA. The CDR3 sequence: CASSLPDGGSYEQYF. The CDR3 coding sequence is TGTGCCAGCAGCTTACCCGACGGCGGCTCCTACGAGCAGTACTTC.

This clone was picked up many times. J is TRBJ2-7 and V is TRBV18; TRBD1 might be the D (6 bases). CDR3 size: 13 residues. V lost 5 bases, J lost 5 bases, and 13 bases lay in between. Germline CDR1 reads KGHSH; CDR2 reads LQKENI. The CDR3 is CASSWTAEDEQYF. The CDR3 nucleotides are TGTGCCAGCTCATGGACAGCCGAGGACGAGCAGTACTTC.

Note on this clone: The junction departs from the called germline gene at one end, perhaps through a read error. The CDR3 bases are TGTTCCAGCAGCTCCTATTATACCACTAGCACAGAGACCCAGTACTTC. Translating gives CSSSSYYTTSTETQYF. V gene TRBV7-9 combines with J gene TRBJ2-5, with a weak D call TRBD2 (6 bases). Looked up from germline, CDR1 is SEHNR and CDR2 is FQNEAQ (reference sequence). The CDR3 has 16 amino acids.

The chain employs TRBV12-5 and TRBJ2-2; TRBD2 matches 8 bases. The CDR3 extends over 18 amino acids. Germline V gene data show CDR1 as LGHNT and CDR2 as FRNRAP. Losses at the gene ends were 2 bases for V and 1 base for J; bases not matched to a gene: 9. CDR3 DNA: TGTGCTAGTGGTTTGACGGTGGGCGGGGGGCAGAACACCGGGGAGCTGTTTTTT. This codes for CASGLTVGGGQNTGELFF.

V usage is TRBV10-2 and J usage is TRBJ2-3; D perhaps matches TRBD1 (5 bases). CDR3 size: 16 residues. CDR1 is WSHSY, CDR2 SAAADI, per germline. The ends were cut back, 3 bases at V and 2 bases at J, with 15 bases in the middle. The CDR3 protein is CASSDGAGYPTDTQYF. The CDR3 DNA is TGCGCCAGCAGTGATGGGGCAGGGTATCCCACAGATACGCAGTATTTT.

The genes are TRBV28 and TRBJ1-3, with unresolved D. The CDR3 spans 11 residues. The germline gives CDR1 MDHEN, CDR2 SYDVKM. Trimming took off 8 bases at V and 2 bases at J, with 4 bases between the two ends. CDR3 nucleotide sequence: TGTGCCAGCCTCGCTGGAAACACCATATATTTT. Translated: CASLAGNTIYF.

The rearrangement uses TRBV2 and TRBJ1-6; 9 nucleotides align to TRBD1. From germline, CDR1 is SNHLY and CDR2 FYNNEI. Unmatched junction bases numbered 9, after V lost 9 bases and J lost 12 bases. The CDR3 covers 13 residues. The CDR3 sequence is CASLGQGLLPLHF. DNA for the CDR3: TGTGCCAGTTTGGGACAGGGACTTTTACCCCTCCACTTT.

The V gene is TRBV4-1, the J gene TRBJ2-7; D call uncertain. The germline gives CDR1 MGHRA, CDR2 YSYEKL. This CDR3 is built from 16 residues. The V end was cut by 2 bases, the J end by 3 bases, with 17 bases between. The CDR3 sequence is CASSQTPQVQNYEQYF. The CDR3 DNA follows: TGCGCCAGCAGCCAAACCCCCCAGGTGCAAAACTACGAGCAGTACTTC.